This TCR beta chain appears in the sequencing data of a study of T cell clones after liver transplantation. About the research overall: Pre-transplant mixed lymphocyte reactions yielded third-party-reactive TCRbeta sequences as comparators for graft-donor-reactive sequences. Three of the eight recipients were HCV-positive; the rest had non-autoimmune, non-viral transplant indications. Until 12-24 months post-transplant, subjects got standard immunosuppression and no induction. Study results and limitations: Graft donor-reactive T cells possibly entered the graft instead of undergoing deletion.

Sequenced by immunoSEQ multiplex PCR; TCRdb stores in-frame clones only, minus some. The table includes 99,000 or so clones, about 81% detected once. Turning to this clone: No antigen is known for it.

The CDR3 has 15 amino acids. V lost 1 base and J 7 bases, leaving 16 bases between the germline ends. Germline CDR1 reads LGHNA; CDR2 reads YSLEER. V and J are TRBV4-3 and TRBJ1-1, with a weak D call TRBD1 (6 bases). This TCR was sampled from a human donor who received a liver transplant. This specimen was CD4+ T cells from blood, taken before liver transplant. DNA for the CDR3: TGCGCCAGCAGCCAAGCCCGGAGTGGGGGCAGTGAAGCTTTCTTT. Translating it yields CASSQARSGGSEAFF.